The 31 T cell receptor beta chains below all came from one sample that was sequenced in a study of immune evolution from preneoplasia to lung adenocarcinoma. TCRdb's table, derived via immunoSEQ multiplex PCR, lists solely in-frame clones and lacks some. Seen here are about 9,500 clones, nearly 90% observed once, and the top ten hold roughly 2.5%. Sequencing was performed on FFPE invasive lung adenocarcinoma tissue. The receptors stem from a person between 65 and 80 years old with invasive lung adenocarcinoma.

This clone has only one observation. The V gene is TRBV7-9, the J gene TRBJ2-7, with D possibly matching TRBD2 (6 bases). Looked up from germline, CDR1 is SEHNR and CDR2 is FQNEAQ (reference sequence). Trimming cost V 3 bases and J 2 bases, with 11 bases left between them. There are 14 residues in the CDR3. The CDR3 bases are TGTGCCAGCAGCTTGGGCGGGACTGCCTACGAGCAGTACTTC. Translated: CASSLGGTAYEQYF. Based on the CDR3 plus reference TRBV7-9 and TRBJ2-7, the full variable domain is DTGVSQNPRHKITKRGQNVTFRCDPISEHNRLYWYRQTLGQGPEFLTYFQNEAQLEKSRLLSDRFSAERPKGSFSTLEIQRTEQGDSAMYLCASSLGGTAYEQYFGPGTRLTVT.

The CDR3 protein is CSGRVAGAGELFF. CDR3 DNA sequence: TGCAGCGGCAGGGTAGCGGGTGCCGGGGAGCTGTTTTTT. V and J are TRBV29-1 and TRBJ2-2; TRBD2 matches 7 bases. CDR1 SQVTM and CDR2 ANQGSEA come from the germline V gene. With V trimmed by 7 bases and J by 6 bases, 8 bases remained unmatched. This CDR3 spans 13 amino acids.

The chain uses TRBV4-1 and TRBJ2-5; 10 positions agree with TRBD2. The CDR3 contains 16 residues. The V and J ends lost 0 bases and 2 bases, in that order; junction bases with no gene match: 3. Germline V CDR1 and CDR2: MGHRA, YSYEKL. The CDR3 coding sequence is TGCGCCAGCAGCCAAGAAGGGACTAGCGCACAAGAGACCCAGTACTTC. Protein product: CASSQEGTSAQETQYF.

The CDR3 reads CSVEAEETGVSYEQYF. As DNA, the CDR3 is TGCAGCGTTGAAGCGGAAGAGACAGGCGTCTCCTACGAGCAGTACTTC. The chain has TRBV29-1 and TRBJ2-7; tentative D call: TRBD1 (6 bases). Trimming stripped 1 base from V and 0 bases from J, with 16 bases between. Germline V gene lookup returns CDR1 SQVTM and CDR2 ANQGSEA. The CDR3 is 16 amino acids.

This chain connects TRBV20-1 to TRBJ1-1; D uncertain. Trimming removed 7 bases from V and 5 bases from J, with 11 bases in between. The CDR3 consists of 11 residues. Germline lookup yields CDR1 DFQATT and CDR2 SNEGSKA (reference sequence). The CDR3: CSEDRRTEAFF. In DNA, the CDR3 is TGCAGTGAGGACCGGAGGACTGAAGCTTTCTTT.

The chain uses TRBV5-1 and TRBJ1-1; possible D gene TRBD1, 6 bases. V was cut by 4 bases and J by 7 bases, with 17 bases left in between. Germline V lookup: CDR1 SGHRS, CDR2 YFSETQ. The CDR3 covers 14 residues. This CDR3 reads CASSRLTGTYEAFF. As DNA, the CDR3 is TGCGCCAGCAGCCGCCTGACAGGCACCTATGAAGCTTTCTTT.

V usage is TRBV19 and J usage is TRBJ1-5; a possible D gene is TRBD1 (6 bases). With 1 base removed from V and 0 bases from J, the gap between germline ends came to 10 bases. Germline V gene lookup returns CDR1 LNHDA and CDR2 SQIVND (reference sequence). This CDR3 contains 16 residues. The CDR3 DNA is TGTGCCAGTAGTATAGGTTGGACAGATAGCAATCAGCCCCAGCATTTT. This encodes CASSIGWTDSNQPQHF.

The chain recombines TRBV6-6 with TRBJ2-6; a possible D gene is TRBD2 (6 bases). The ends were cut back, 11 bases at V and 4 bases at J, with 15 bases in the middle. This CDR3 has 14 residues. Germline V gives CDR1 MNHNY, CDR2 SVGAGI (reference sequence). The CDR3: CAADDGRGANVLTF. CDR3 sequence (DNA): TGTGCCGCGGACGACGGGAGAGGGGCCAACGTCCTGACTTTC.

The CDR3 DNA follows: TGTGCCAGCAGAGATACAGGGGGAAACTATGGCTACACCTTC. Amino acids: CASRDTGGNYGYTF. This chain connects TRBV27 to TRBJ1-2; TRBD1 matches at 8 bases. Germline V lookup: CDR1 MNHEY, CDR2 SMNVEV (reference sequence). V lost 6 bases, J lost 2 bases, and 5 bases stayed unmatched. The CDR3 runs 14 residues.

This clone was seen only once. The chain has TRBV27 and TRBJ1-1, with 8 bases matching TRBD1. V lost 6 bases, J lost 5 bases, and 11 bases stayed unmatched. Germline assignment: CDR1 MNHEY and CDR2 SMNVEV (reference sequence). This CDR3 has 15 amino acids. CDR3 loop: CASSPVRGQATEAFF. DNA for the CDR3: TGTGCCAGCAGCCCGGTTCGGGGACAGGCTACTGAAGCTTTCTTT.

J is TRBJ1-1 and V is TRBV28, with D unresolved. V was cut by 6 bases and J by 3 bases, with 14 bases left in between. This CDR3 comprises 14 residues. CDR1 is MDHEN, CDR2 SYDVKM, per germline. Here the CDR3 reads CASSLRGPHTEAFF. In nucleotides, the CDR3 is TGTGCCAGCAGCCTCCGGGGTCCCCACACTGAAGCTTTCTTT.

The V call is TRBV6-1, the J call TRBJ2-7; 16 bases are shared with TRBD2. Germline CDR1 MNHNS, CDR2 SASEGT. The CDR3 totals 19 residues. J gave up 3 bases and V 0 bases, and 8 bases lay outside the gene matches. The CDR3 DNA reads TGTGCCAGCAGTGAAGCCTCGATGGGACTAGCGGGAGGGGACTACGAGCAGTACTTC. Residues: CASSEASMGLAGGDYEQYF.

DNA for the CDR3: TGTGCCATCAGTGAGGGGACTAGCGGGGGGGGAGCAGATACGCAGTATTTT. Translated: CAISEGTSGGGADTQYF. The genes are TRBV10-3 and TRBJ2-3, with 16 bases aligning to TRBD2. The CDR3 has 17 amino acids. V dropped 2 bases and J dropped 4; count of bases not matched to a gene: 3. From germline, CDR1 is ENHRY and CDR2 SYGVKD.

This rearrangement joins TRBV27 to TRBJ2-7, with TRBD1 identical over 9 bases. The CDR3 sequence is 14 residues long. Germline V gene lookup returns CDR1 MNHEY and CDR2 SMNVEV (reference sequence). V was clipped by 2 bases and J by 2 bases; unmatched bases: 1. CDR3 in DNA: TGTGCCAGCAGTTTAGGGGACAGGGCCTACGAGCAGTACTTC. Protein sequence: CASSLGDRAYEQYF.

This clone was seen a single time. V usage is TRBV29-1 and J usage is TRBJ1-2, with D hard to call. The CDR3 consists of 12 residues. From germline, CDR1 is SQVTM and CDR2 ANQGSEA. The V gene lost 5 bases and the J gene lost 1 base, with 8 bases spanning the gap. The DNA for the CDR3 is TGCAGCGTTCCGGGGAGTAACTATGGCTACACCTTC. Protein product: CSVPGSNYGYTF.

The sample holds one count of this clone. This chain connects TRBV10-1 to TRBJ1-5, with TRBD1 identical over 8 bases. Trimming removed 2 bases from V and 5 bases from J; junction bases left unmatched: 5. The CDR3 sequence is 15 residues long. Germline CDR1 is WNHNN and CDR2 is SYGVQD (reference sequence). The DNA of the CDR3 is TGCGCCAGCAGTGAGAGGCAGGGGGCACATCAGCCCCAGCATTTT. Encoded protein: CASSERQGAHQPQHF.

CDR3 protein: CASSSATDTQYF. The CDR3 DNA follows: TGTGCCAGCAGTTCAGCCACAGATACGCAGTATTTT. This rearrangement joins TRBV27 to TRBJ2-3; D unclear. The V end was cut by 4 bases, the J end by 2 bases, with 4 bases between. Germline values: CDR1 MNHEY, CDR2 SMNVEV (reference sequence). There are 12 residues in the CDR3.

V is TRBV9 and J is TRBJ2-1, with TRBD1 matching over 9 bases. After removal of 0 bases from V and 8 bases from J, the junction contained 15 bases not matched to a gene. CDR3 length: 18 residues. Germline CDR1 is SGDLS and CDR2 is YYNGEE. CDR3 coding DNA: TGTGCCAGCAGCGTAGTAGGGGGACAGGGCCTGTTATCCGATGAGCAGTTCTTC. Protein: CASSVVGGQGLLSDEQFF. Full variable domain (rest looked up from reference TRBV9 and TRBJ2-1): DSGVTQTPKHLITATGQRVTLRCSPRSGDLSVYWYQQSLDQGLQFLIQYYNGEERAKGNILERFSAQQFPDLHSELNLSSLELGDSALYFCASSVVGGQGLLSDEQFFGPGTRLTVL.

The J gene is TRBJ1-2, the V gene TRBV6-5, with 10 bases that match TRBD1. V lost 11 bases and J lost 3; bases outside the gene matches: 3. The V gene's germline CDR1 is MNHEY and CDR2 SVGAGI. This CDR3 is built from 12 residues. CDR3 sequence reads: CAGGQGDYGYTF. In nucleotides, the CDR3 is TGTGCCGGAGGACAGGGGGACTATGGCTACACCTTC.

The V call is TRBV7-8, the J call TRBJ2-3, with 11 bases identical to TRBD2. Unmatched junction bases numbered 9, after V lost 5 bases and J lost 5 bases. In germline, CDR1 is SGHVS, CDR2 FQNEAQ. The CDR3 length is 16 residues. CDR3 sequence: CASSPGLAGPVDTQYF. In DNA form, the CDR3 reads TGTGCCAGCAGCCCTGGACTAGCGGGTCCTGTAGATACGCAGTATTTT.

Remarks on this clone: At one boundary the junction diverges from the germline segment, which might be a read error. The chain is built from TRBV7-9 and TRBJ1-2; no reliable D call. Looked up from germline, CDR1 is SEHNR and CDR2 is FQNEAQ (reference sequence). CDR3 length: 13 amino acids. The CDR3, as DNA: TGTGCCAGCAGCCTAGCTAGTAACTATGGCTACACCTTC. Its translation: CASSLASNYGYTF.

The chain links TRBV2 to TRBJ2-1; TRBD1 matches 8 bases. V shed 5 bases and J 7 bases; nucleotides not matched to a gene: 7. Germline CDR1 reads SNHLY; CDR2 reads FYNNEI. CDR3 length: 14 amino acids. The CDR3 DNA follows: TGTGCCAGCAGTCTCGGACAGGGCAGTAATGAGCAGTTCTTC. Its protein is CASSLGQGSNEQFF.

V gene TRBV11-2 combines with J gene TRBJ2-2; tentative D call: TRBD1 (5 bases). The V end was cut by 0 bases, the J end by 6 bases, with 8 bases between. In germline, CDR1 is SGHAT, CDR2 FQNNGV. The CDR3 spans 14 residues. The CDR3 DNA reads as TGTGCCAGCAGCTTAGACGTAGGGGCCGGGGAGCTGTTTTTT. Its translation: CASSLDVGAGELFF.

This rearrangement joins TRBV14 to TRBJ1-1; no clear D gene. Germline V gene lookup returns CDR1 SGHDN and CDR2 FVKESK. V was trimmed by 2 bases and J by 2 bases, leaving 6 bases between them. The CDR3 loop spans 13 amino acids. The CDR3 sequence is CASSQSRNTEAFF. The CDR3 nucleotides read TGTGCCAGCAGCCAAAGTCGTAACACTGAAGCTTTCTTT.

This clone was recorded once. The CDR3 DNA reads as TGTGCCGCGGGACAGGGAGTCACTGAAGCTTTCTTT. It translates to CAAGQGVTEAFF. The chain recombines TRBV30 with TRBJ1-1; 9 bases fit TRBD1. Germline CDR1 is GTSNPN and CDR2 is SVGIG (reference sequence). V trimming: 8 bases; J trimming: 4 bases; junction bases outside the gene matches: 5. The CDR3 runs 12 residues.

This sequence joins TRBV30 and TRBJ1-1, with TRBD1 matching 7 bases. The ends lost 2 bases at V and 4 bases at J; junction bases unmatched: 7. The V gene's germline CDR1 is GTSNPN and CDR2 SVGIG (reference sequence). The length of the CDR3 is 14 residues. This CDR3 is CAWSLSGGGTEAFF. CDR3 sequence (DNA): TGTGCCTGGAGTTTATCAGGGGGGGGCACTGAAGCTTTCTTT. Variable domain in full (rest from reference TRBV30 and TRBJ1-1): SQTIHQWPATLVQPVGSPLSLECTVEGTSNPNLYWYRQAAGRGLQLLFYSVGIGQISSEVPQNLSASRPQDRQFILSSKKLLLSDSGFYLCAWSLSGGGTEAFFGQGTRLTVV.

This chain uses TRBV4-2 with TRBJ2-1, with D possibly being TRBD2 (6 bases). Germline V CDR1 and CDR2: LGHNA, YNFKEQ. V lost 6 bases and J 8 bases, leaving 23 bases between the germline ends. The CDR3 length is 16 residues. Here the CDR3 DNA reads TGTGCCAGCAGTCGCTCTGGCGGGACTGGAGTGGATGAGCAGTTCTTC. The encoded protein is CASSRSGGTGVDEQFF.

The J gene is TRBJ1-2, the V gene TRBV11-3; no reliable D call. Deletions cut 0 bases from V and 0 bases from J, with 2 bases between. Germline V gene lookup returns CDR1 SGHNT and CDR2 YENEEA. The CDR3 has 13 amino acids. The CDR3 spells CASSLEANYGYTF. The CDR3 region has the DNA TGTGCCAGCAGCTTAGAAGCTAACTATGGCTACACCTTC.

The chain carries TRBV5-4 and TRBJ1-1; D call uncertain. The germline CDR1 and CDR2 sequences are SGHNT and YYREEE (reference sequence). With 2 bases removed from V and 0 bases from J, the gap between germline ends came to 5 bases. This CDR3 comprises 13 residues. The DNA of the CDR3 is TGTGCCAGCAGCTTAGACCTGAACACTGAAGCTTTCTTT. Protein product: CASSLDLNTEAFF.

The V call is TRBV6-5, the J call TRBJ1-5; D perhaps matches TRBD1 (5 bases). Trimming left V 5 bases short and J 3 bases short, with 14 bases between. The length of the CDR3 is 15 residues. Germline-derived CDR1 and CDR2 are MNHEY and SVGAGI. CDR3 in amino acids: CASSPSGGFNQPQHF. CDR3 nucleotide sequence: TGTGCCAGCAGTCCCAGTGGGGGGTTCAATCAGCCCCAGCATTTT.

The V gene is TRBV4-2, the J gene TRBJ2-3, with 7 bases that match TRBD2. Germline CDR1 reads LGHNA; CDR2 reads YNFKEQ. The CDR3 length is 16 residues. V was pared by 0 bases and J by 1 base, with 4 bases of the junction left unmatched. Here the CDR3 reads CASSQDVAGGTDTQYF. CDR3 coding DNA: TGTGCCAGCAGCCAAGATGTGGCGGGAGGCACAGATACGCAGTATTTT.